What follows is one TCR beta chain and its context. Using a J-beta primer mix together with a sample-barcoded 5' primer, a second PCR was run for about 7 to 12 cycles. TCRdb independently ran MiXCR on the 5' RACE reads; one entry per CDR3 protein. The sample yields 1.5 million to 2 million distinct CDR3 sequences, 30% to 40% seen once. This CDR3 contains 15 residues. V lost 1 base and J lost 2, with 13 bases in between. The germline CDR1 and CDR2 sequences are DFQATT and SNEGSKA (reference sequence). The source of the sample is a study of blood T cells in healthy people across ages. This TCR was recovered from a human donor in good health. V usage is TRBV20-1 and J usage is TRBJ2-3; D is perhaps TRBD2 (5 bases). Sequenced material: blood. The CDR3 sequence is CSARVPPGDTDTQYF. The CDR3 DNA is TGCAGTGCTAGAGTCCCCCCCGGGGACACAGATACGCAGTATTTT.